The next 8 T cell receptor beta chains were all read from a single sample in a study of CD8 T cells in Susac syndrome. An input of roughly 0.45 to 1 ug of RNA was subjected to reverse transcription using random hexamers. Each CDR3 protein gets one entry after TCRdb re-called the immunoSEQ multiplex PCR reads with MiXCR. The sample records 150,000 to 200,000 distinct CDR3 sequences, approximately 94% being singletons. Sequencing used CD4+ T cells from PBMCs. These receptors were taken from a human donor in good health.

This chain joins TRBV29-1 and TRBJ2-7; TRBD2 aligns across 10 bases. J gave up 4 bases and V 6 bases, and 9 bases lay outside the gene matches. The germline V gene has CDR1 SQVTM and CDR2 ANQGSEA. The CDR3 has 14 residues. CDR3 loop: CSVGASGSTYEQYF. The DNA of the CDR3 is TGCAGCGTGGGGGCTAGCGGGAGTACGTACGAGCAGTACTTC.

The CDR3 here is CAWSVRNSPLHF. In DNA, the CDR3 is TGTGCCTGGAGTGTACGGAATTCACCCCTCCACTTT. The chain combines TRBV30 with TRBJ1-6; D remains unclear. Germline assignment: CDR1 GTSNPN and CDR2 SVGIG (reference sequence). Trimming removed 0 bases from V and 7 bases from J, with 4 bases in between. The CDR3 has 12 residues.

The chain has TRBV6-6 and TRBJ2-5; D remains ambiguous. The V gene's germline CDR1 is MNHNY and CDR2 SVGAGI (reference sequence). This CDR3 contains 15 residues. V was cut by 2 bases and J by 1 base, with 11 bases left in between. CDR3 sequence (DNA): TGTGCCAGCAGTTACGTTTCGGGCCTCCAAGAGACCCAGTACTTC. Protein product: CASSYVSGLQETQYF.

The V and J genes are TRBV12-3 or TRBV12-4 and TRBJ1-1; no firm D call. This CDR3 has 13 residues. V gave up 3 bases and J gave up 6 bases, with 11 bases separating them. Here the CDR3 DNA reads TGTGCCAGCAGTTTCGCGGGCCGAGCTGAAGCTTTCTTT. Its protein is CASSFAGRAEAFF.

The CDR3 DNA reads as TGTGCCACCAGTGACTTCCGGGGTACAGGGGAGACCCAGTACTTC. Amino acids: CATSDFRGTGETQYF. The rearrangement uses TRBV24-1 and TRBJ2-5; possibly TRBD1 for D (6 bases). V was pared by 4 bases and J by 5 bases, with 16 bases between. Germline V gene sequence: CDR1 KGHDR, CDR2 SFDVKD. The CDR3 is 15 residues long.

In this sample, this clonotype turned up a few times. The chain uses TRBV30 and TRBJ1-2, with D uncertain. Germline CDR1 reads GTSNPN; CDR2 reads SVGIG (reference sequence). CDR3 length: 14 residues. The V end lost 0 bases, the J end lost 2 bases, and 10 bases lay between the germline ends. The CDR3, as DNA: TGTGCCTGGAGTGTAGTCAGCCCAAACTATGGCTACACCTTC. Residues: CAWSVVSPNYGYTF.

The chain has TRBV3-1 and TRBJ2-7; 9 nucleotides line up with TRBD1. CDR3 size: 15 residues. Germline V lookup: CDR1 LGHDT, CDR2 YNNKEL (reference sequence). Trimming at V came to 3 bases and at J to 7 bases, leaving 10 bases not matched to a gene. The CDR3 sequence is CASSHYGTGTGEQYF. CDR3 coding DNA: TGTGCCAGCAGCCATTACGGGACAGGGACGGGAGAGCAGTACTTC.

This chain joins TRBV27 and TRBJ2-5; 8 nucleotides align to TRBD2. Germline V gives CDR1 MNHEY, CDR2 SMNVEV (reference sequence). Trimming cost V 6 bases and J 5 bases; bases outside gene matches: 14. There are 16 residues in the CDR3. The CDR3 loop is CASSRAGRGAQETQYF. For the CDR3, the DNA is TGTGCCAGCAGCCGGGCCGGGAGGGGTGCGCAGGAGACCCAGTACTTC.